One and the same sample provided the 20 T cell receptor beta chains below, sequenced in a study of shared clonotypes between healthy human individuals. Sequencing used immunoSEQ multiplex PCR; TCRdb keeps in-frame clones, though not all of them. The sample records around 2.1 million clones, just over 90% being singletons. Positive CCR7 selection of CD45RO-negative cells yielded the naive CD8 cells, and terminally differentiated effector memory CD45RA+ cells were excluded. Sequencing input: naive CD8+ T cells from PBMCs. Receptors originate from a man aged 18 to 30 in good health. Some clones in this sample may be carry-over from other donors' samples.

This chain links TRBV10-1 with TRBJ1-3, with 7 positions matching TRBD1. Trimming took 4 bases from V and 8 from J; bases not matched to a gene: 8. Germline loops: CDR1 WNHNN, CDR2 SYGVQD (reference sequence). This CDR3 region has 14 residues. The CDR3 reads CASSAGTAVDTIYF. The DNA of the CDR3 is TGCGCCAGCAGTGCCGGGACAGCGGTGGACACCATATATTTT.

This chain links TRBV27 with TRBJ2-5; the match to TRBD1 covers 7 bases. Germline trimming cut 2 bases from V and 1 base from J; bases unmatched to any gene: 13. Germline V gene data show CDR1 as MNHEY and CDR2 as SMNVEV (reference sequence). The length of the CDR3 is 18 residues. The CDR3 DNA reads TGTGCCAGCAGTTTAGACCCCGAAGGGACAGCCTCCCAAGAGACCCAGTACTTC. Its protein product is CASSLDPEGTASQETQYF.

CDR3 in amino acids: CASSEFYKPQHF. Written as DNA, the CDR3 is TGTGCCAGCAGTGAATTTTATAAGCCCCAGCATTTT. The chain recombines TRBV6-1 with TRBJ1-5; D ambiguous. Per the germline V gene, CDR1 is MNHNS and CDR2 is SASEGT. The CDR3 runs to 12 residues. V lost 2 bases and J lost 8, with 7 bases in between.

The count of this clone is one. Sequence at one end of the junction differs from germline and may be a read error. This chain joins TRBV7-8 and TRBJ2-7, with D uncertain. Germline CDR1 is SGHVS and CDR2 is FQNEAQ. CDR3 length: 13 amino acids. CDR3 sequence: CASSFLGPGGRIF. CDR3 bases: TGTGCCAGCAGCTTCCTCGGACCCGGCGGCAGGATCTTC.

The rearrangement uses TRBV6-1 and TRBJ1-1; unclear D gene. Germline values: CDR1 MNHNS, CDR2 SASEGT. V was pared by 8 bases and J by 1 base, with 11 bases between. This CDR3 spans 13 amino acids. In DNA, the CDR3 is TGTGCCAGCTGCTTGATGCGGAACACTGAAGCTTTCTTT. Protein sequence: CASCLMRNTEAFF.

The V call is TRBV9, the J call TRBJ2-7; 11 nucleotides align to TRBD2. Germline V gene lookup returns CDR1 SGDLS and CDR2 YYNGEE. J gave up 4 bases and V 4 bases, and 4 bases lay outside the gene matches. The CDR3 extends over 14 amino acids. The CDR3 protein is CASSPSGRLYEQYF. DNA for the CDR3: TGTGCCAGCAGCCCTAGCGGGAGGTTATACGAGCAGTACTTC.

The chain links TRBV4-2 to TRBJ2-7; 11 bases line up with TRBD2. Trimming at V came to 3 bases and at J to 3 bases, leaving 7 bases not matched to a gene. This CDR3 has 16 residues. Germline loops: CDR1 LGHNA, CDR2 YNFKEQ. The CDR3 here is CASSHKLAGDYYEQYF. The CDR3 DNA reads TGTGCCAGCAGCCATAAACTAGCGGGAGACTACTACGAGCAGTACTTC.

This chain links TRBV5-1 with TRBJ2-3, with D unclear. CDR1 and CDR2 from the germline V gene are SGHRS and YFSETQ. V shed 2 bases and J shed 0 bases, with 10 bases lying between them. This CDR3 region has 15 residues. CDR3 residues: CASSLRAASTDTQYF. The DNA for the CDR3 is TGCGCCAGCAGCTTAAGGGCGGCGAGCACAGATACGCAGTATTTT. Using reference TRBV5-1 and TRBJ2-3 for the parts outside the CDR3, the full variable domain is KAGVTQTPRYLIKTRGQQVTLSCSPISGHRSVSWYQQTPGQGLQFLFEYFSETQRNKGNFPGRFSGRQFSNSRSEMNVSTLELGDSALYLCASSLRAASTDTQYFGPGTRLTVL.

The V gene is TRBV7-6, the J gene TRBJ2-7; D call uncertain. Germline CDR1 SGHVS, CDR2 FNYEAQ. V was clipped by 1 base and J by 0 bases, with 7 bases between them. This CDR3 is 14 amino acids long. The CDR3 here is CASSLDSPSYEQYF. The CDR3 nucleotides are TGTGCCAGCAGCTTAGACTCTCCCTCCTACGAGCAGTACTTC.

This chain uses TRBV15 with TRBJ2-7; a possible D gene is TRBD2 (5 bases). Trimming cost V 3 bases and J 1 base, with 13 bases left between them. Germline V gene lookup returns CDR1 LNHNV and CDR2 YYDKDF (reference sequence). The CDR3 spans 15 residues. The CDR3, as DNA: TGTGCCACCAGCAGGGTGACCGGAGGTTCCTACGAGCAGTACTTC. The encoded protein is CATSRVTGGSYEQYF.

This chain connects TRBV7-9 to TRBJ2-2; perhaps TRBD2 as D (6 bases). Trimming took 1 base from V and 0 from J, leaving 12 bases between them. The CDR3 runs to 17 residues. Germline CDR1 and CDR2: SEHNR and FQNEAQ (reference sequence). The CDR3 spells CASSLGGSGPNTGELFF. In DNA form, the CDR3 reads TGTGCCAGCAGCTTAGGGGGTAGCGGTCCGAACACCGGGGAGCTGTTTTTT.

This clone was seen just once. The chain recombines TRBV7-9 with TRBJ2-7; D is possibly TRBD1 (6 bases). Trimming removed 5 bases from V and 6 bases from J, with 20 bases in between. Germline V gives CDR1 SEHNR, CDR2 FQNEAQ (reference sequence). The CDR3 spans 15 residues. CDR3 sequence: CASSPRGGGAGEQYF. CDR3 sequence (DNA): TGTGCCAGCAGCCCCCGGGGTGGGGGCGCGGGCGAGCAGTACTTC.

The chain joins TRBV19 to TRBJ2-1; TRBD2 matches at 9 bases. CDR3 length equals 18 residues. Germline loops: CDR1 LNHDA, CDR2 SQIVND (reference sequence). V shed 7 bases, J shed 5 bases, and the junction held 18 bases outside the gene matches. The chain's CDR3 is CASTGRRGLAGPNNEQFF. The CDR3 nucleotides are TGTGCCAGTACCGGTCGTCGGGGCCTAGCGGGACCCAACAATGAGCAGTTCTTC.

CDR3 nucleotides: TGTGCCTGGAGTTTAGGGGTGGGCGGGGAGCTGTTTTTT. Protein: CAWSLGVGGELFF. The gene calls are TRBV30 and TRBJ2-2; D is perhaps TRBD1 (5 bases). V shed 2 bases and J shed 7 bases, with 11 bases lying between them. CDR3 length: 13 residues. The germline CDR1 and CDR2 sequences are GTSNPN and SVGIG (reference sequence).

The gene calls are TRBV5-6 and TRBJ2-7, with D possibly being TRBD2 (6 bases). CDR1 is SGHDT and CDR2 is YYEEEE in the germline V gene. V dropped 1 base and J dropped 3 bases, with 17 bases sitting between them. The CDR3 runs to 16 residues. The CDR3: CASSLWGGKRDYEQYF. CDR3 in DNA: TGTGCCAGCAGCTTGTGGGGCGGGAAGAGGGACTACGAGCAGTACTTC.

The V and J genes are TRBV29-1 and TRBJ1-2, with unresolved D. This CDR3 spans 12 amino acids. Trimming left V 5 bases short and J 0 bases short, with 7 bases between. Germline V gene data show CDR1 as SQVTM and CDR2 as ANQGSEA. CDR3 in amino acids: CSVTAANYGYTF. CDR3 nucleotides: TGCAGCGTTACCGCAGCTAACTATGGCTACACCTTC.

The V and J genes are TRBV11-2 and TRBJ2-3; either TRBD1 or TRBD2 may supply D (5 bases each). The CDR3 covers 16 residues. The V and J ends lost 5 bases and 3 bases respectively, with 18 bases between them. Germline CDR1 is SGHAT and CDR2 is FQNNGV. CDR3 amino acids: CASSPVTRWGTDTQYF. In DNA, the CDR3 is TGTGCCAGCAGCCCCGTCACGAGGTGGGGGACAGATACGCAGTATTTT.

The gene calls are TRBV2 and TRBJ2-1, with TRBD1 matching over 7 bases. Per germline, CDR1 SNHLY and CDR2 FYNNEI. J lost 0 bases, V lost 4 bases, and 6 bases had no gene match. This CDR3 comprises 16 residues. DNA of the CDR3: TGTGCCAGCAGTGGCGGACAGGCTCGCTCCTACAATGAGCAGTTCTTC. It codes for CASSGGQARSYNEQFF.

This clone appeared once. The CDR3 coding sequence is TGTGCCAGCAGCGTAGAAACTAGCGGGAGGTGGACAGATACGCAGTATTTT. The encoded protein is CASSVETSGRWTDTQYF. This sequence joins TRBV9 and TRBJ2-3, with 12 positions matching TRBD2. Germline trimming cut 0 bases from V and 3 bases from J; bases unmatched to any gene: 5. Germline V CDR1 and CDR2: SGDLS, YYNGEE. There are 17 residues in the CDR3.

The chain recombines TRBV27 with TRBJ2-1, with D possibly matching TRBD2 (5 bases). The CDR3 runs 16 residues. Germline V gene data show CDR1 as MNHEY and CDR2 as SMNVEV (reference sequence). The V end lost 8 bases, the J end lost 5 bases, and 22 bases lay between the germline ends. The CDR3 protein is CASGSRAAPPHNEQFF. The CDR3 nucleotides are TGTGCCAGCGGGTCCCGAGCGGCCCCCCCCCACAATGAGCAGTTCTTC.